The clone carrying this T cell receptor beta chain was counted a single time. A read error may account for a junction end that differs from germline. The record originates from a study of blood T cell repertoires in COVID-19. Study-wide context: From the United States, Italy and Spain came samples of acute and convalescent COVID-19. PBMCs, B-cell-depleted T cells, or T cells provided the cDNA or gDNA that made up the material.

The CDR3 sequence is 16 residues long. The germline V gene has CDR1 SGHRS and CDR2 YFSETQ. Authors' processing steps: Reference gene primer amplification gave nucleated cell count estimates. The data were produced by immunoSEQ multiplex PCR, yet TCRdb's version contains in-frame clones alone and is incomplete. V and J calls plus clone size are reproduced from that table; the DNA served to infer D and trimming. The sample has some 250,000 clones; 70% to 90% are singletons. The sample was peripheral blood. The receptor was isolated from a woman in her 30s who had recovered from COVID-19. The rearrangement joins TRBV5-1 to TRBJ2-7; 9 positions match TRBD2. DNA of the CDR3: TGCGCCCGCAGCTTGGCGGGGGGGGTTCCAGCTTACGAGCAGTACTTC. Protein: CARSLAGGVPAYEQYF.